This TCR beta chain came from a study of blood T cell repertoires in COVID-19. The wider study: Nucleic acid was either cDNA or gDNA, and it came from T cells, B-cell-depleted T cells, or PBMCs.

Study processing details: By means of reference gene primer amplification, nucleated cell counts were estimated. The repertoire was sequenced with immunoSEQ multiplex PCR; TCRdb's copy has only in-frame clones and lacks some. The V and J calls and the clone size are those of that table, but D and trimming were determined from the DNA. The repertoire holds some 370,000 clones, with about 90% as singletons. V lost 4 bases and J 1 base, leaving 7 bases between the germline ends. The CDR3 extends over 14 amino acids. Germline V lookup: CDR1 LGHDT, CDR2 YNNKEL (reference sequence). Material for sequencing was peripheral blood. This clonotype was sampled from a man aged 40-50 years with acute or convalescent COVID-19. J is TRBJ1-4 and V is TRBV3-1 (or the pseudogene TRBV3-2); possibly TRBD1 for D (5 bases). The CDR3 DNA is TGTGCCAGCAGCCGGCAGGGAACTAATGAAAAACTGTTTTTT. Translated: CASSRQGTNEKLFF.